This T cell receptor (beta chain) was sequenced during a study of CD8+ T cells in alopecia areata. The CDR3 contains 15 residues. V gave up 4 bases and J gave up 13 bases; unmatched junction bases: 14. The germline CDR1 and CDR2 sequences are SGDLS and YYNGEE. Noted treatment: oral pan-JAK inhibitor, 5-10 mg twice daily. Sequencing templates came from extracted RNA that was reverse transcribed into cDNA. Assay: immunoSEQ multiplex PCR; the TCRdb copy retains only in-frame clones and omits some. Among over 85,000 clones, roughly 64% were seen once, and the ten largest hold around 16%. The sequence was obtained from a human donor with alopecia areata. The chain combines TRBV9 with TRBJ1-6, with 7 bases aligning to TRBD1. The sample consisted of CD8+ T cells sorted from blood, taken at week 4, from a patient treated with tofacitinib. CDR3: CASSKTGTANHPLHF. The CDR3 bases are TGTGCCAGCAGCAAGACCGGGACAGCAAACCATCCCCTCCACTTT.